This T cell receptor (beta chain) was recovered during a study of CD8+ T cells in alopecia areata. Study as a whole: A regimen of oral tofacitinib, 5 to 10 mg twice daily, was given to treated patients. Affected scalp percentage set treated patients' severity scores.

Study-wide results and limits: TCR sharing was clearer in mice than between patients, perhaps partly owing to patient HLA diversity. Among the 100 top clones, expanded CD8+ clones, like scalp clonality, were significantly decreased by tofacitinib.

Treatment denoted: oral pan-JAK inhibitor, 5-10 mg twice daily. In this sample, this clone turned up a few times. Antigen unknown. Germline V gene sequence: CDR1 SEHNR, CDR2 FQNEAQ (reference sequence). With V trimmed by 4 bases and J by 3 bases, 4 bases remained unmatched. This CDR3 contains 15 residues. It was cDNA, reverse transcribed from extracted RNA, that served as the sequencing template. TCRdb keeps only in-frame clones here, not all; method: immunoSEQ multiplex PCR. The sample holds 60,000 to 90,000 clones, 60% to 70% seen once. Sequences were derived from CD8+ T cells sorted from blood, sampled at week 24, from a patient treated with tofacitinib. This TCR was recovered from a human donor with alopecia areata. V is TRBV7-9 and J is TRBJ2-3; 10 bases fit TRBD1. The CDR3 sequence: CASSSTGGGTDTQYF. CDR3 in DNA: TGTGCCAGCAGCTCGACAGGGGGCGGGACAGATACGCAGTATTTT.